The present T cell receptor beta chain was sequenced within a study of vaccination and CD4 T cells after COVID-19. Study context: With roughly ten mild cases and one severe, convalescent patients were SARS-CoV-2 positive by nasal swab PCR. Comprising six males and four females, the convalescent participants counted two Hispanic individuals among them. Stimuli were overlapping spike peptide pools of SARS-CoV-2 and three common cold coronaviruses (HCoV-NL63, HCoV-OC43, HCoV-229E).

Indicated treatment: roughly ten-day PBMC culture with coronavirus spike peptide pools or control peptides (ViraFEST assay). Sequenced with the Oncomine TCR Beta short-read assay was DNA taken from cultured CD4+ T cells. TCRdb reanalysed the PCR reads using MiXCR and keeps one entry per CDR3 protein. This sample carries about 14,000 distinct CDR3 sequences, about 29% of them seen once, and the ten largest clones take 20% to 25%. This clonotype has a handful of counts. What it recognizes is unknown. V shed 6 bases and J 3 bases; nucleotides not matched to a gene: 6. This CDR3 is built from 15 residues.

J is TRBJ2-3 and V is TRBV12-3 or TRBV12-4, with TRBD1 identical over 10 bases. The sequence was collected from a human donor with COVID-19. The sequenced sample consisted of cultured CD4+ T cells from blood. In nucleotides, the CDR3 is TGTGCCAGCAGCCCCTCGGGACAGGGGACAGATACGCAGTATTTT. Residues: CASSPSGQGTDTQYF.